One sample yielded the 8 T cell receptor beta chains listed below, sequenced in a study of identical twins. TCRdb itself ran the 5' RACE reads through MiXCR, one entry per CDR3 protein. This sample has nearly 900,000 distinct CDR3 sequences, with about 12% found just once. The same sample was also used in a study of yellow fever vaccine responses in identical twins.

Sequenced material: PBMCs. Receptor source: a woman under 30 in good health.

This clonotype was observed a few times. The chain joins TRBV9 to TRBJ2-2, with D unclear. Germline V lookup: CDR1 SGDLS, CDR2 YYNGEE. V gave up 0 bases and J gave up 4 bases, with 4 bases separating them. The CDR3 runs 13 residues. CDR3 protein: CASSVEATGELFF. DNA for the CDR3: TGTGCCAGCAGCGTAGAGGCCACCGGGGAGCTGTTTTTT.

This chain connects TRBV11-2 to TRBJ2-7; 10 bases are a match to TRBD2. Germline assignment: CDR1 SGHAT and CDR2 FQNNGV. The CDR3 spans 17 residues. Unmatched junction bases numbered 20, after V lost 8 bases and J lost 7 bases. Here the CDR3 reads CASGPSQGGTSDREQYF. The CDR3 bases are TGTGCCAGCGGCCCCTCACAAGGGGGGACTAGCGATCGGGAGCAGTACTTC.

This clonotype was counted many times. The rearrangement uses TRBV4-1 and TRBJ2-7; D is perhaps TRBD2 (6 bases). The CDR3 is 14 amino acids. Looked up from germline, CDR1 is MGHRA and CDR2 is YSYEKL. Trimming pared 1 base from V and 3 bases from J, leaving 10 bases between. CDR3 bases: TGCGCCAGCAGCCAAGCGGGAGCACTCTACGAGCAGTACTTC. Translating it yields CASSQAGALYEQYF.

The rearrangement links TRBV29-1 to TRBJ1-2; 9 bases align to TRBD1. Germline V gives CDR1 SQVTM, CDR2 ANQGSEA. The length of the CDR3 is 14 residues. Trimming took 6 bases from V and 1 from J; bases not matched to a gene: 6. As DNA, the CDR3 is TGCAGCGTCGCTCGGGACAGGGTTAACTATGGCTACACCTTC. It specifies CSVARDRVNYGYTF.

Only a few counts were recorded for this clonotype. The chain uses TRBV5-1 and TRBJ2-5; no clear D gene. The CDR3 has 13 residues. Trimming removed 5 bases from V and 5 bases from J, with 13 bases in between. From germline, CDR1 is SGHRS and CDR2 YFSETQ. For the CDR3, the DNA is TGCGCCAGCAGTGGCCGAGTCGGGGAGACCCAGTACTTC. Encoded protein: CASSGRVGETQYF.

This clonotype occurred a few times. The V gene is TRBV7-9, the J gene TRBJ2-7, with 8 bases lining up with TRBD1. The CDR3 runs to 14 residues. The V gene end was trimmed by 5 bases and the J gene end by 3 bases; junction bases not matched to a gene: 6. From germline, CDR1 is SEHNR and CDR2 FQNEAQ (reference sequence). The CDR3 nucleotides are TGTGCCAGCAGCCTCAACAGGGGGTACTACGAGCAGTACTTC. It encodes CASSLNRGYYEQYF.

This clonotype was seen more than once but under ten times. The V call is TRBV6-5, the J call TRBJ2-5; D is possibly TRBD1 or TRBD2 (6 bases each). CDR1 and CDR2 (germline): MNHEY, SVGAGI. The CDR3 consists of 16 residues. Trimming took off 2 bases at V and 1 base at J, with 14 bases between the two ends. The DNA of the CDR3 is TGTGCCAGCAGTTACGAGATCCGGGGGCGCCAAGAGACCCAGTACTTC. It codes for CASSYEIRGRQETQYF.

This clonotype has more than one count but fewer than ten. J is TRBJ2-1 and V is TRBV7-3; TRBD2 matches 11 bases. The trim removed 0 bases at V and 2 bases at J, leaving 3 bases unmatched. This CDR3 spans 17 amino acids. The germline V gene has CDR1 SGHTA and CDR2 FQGTGA. The DNA for the CDR3 is TGTGCCAGCAGCTTAACAGGTAGCGGGGGGGCCTACAATGAGCAGTTCTTC. Translating gives CASSLTGSGGAYNEQFF.